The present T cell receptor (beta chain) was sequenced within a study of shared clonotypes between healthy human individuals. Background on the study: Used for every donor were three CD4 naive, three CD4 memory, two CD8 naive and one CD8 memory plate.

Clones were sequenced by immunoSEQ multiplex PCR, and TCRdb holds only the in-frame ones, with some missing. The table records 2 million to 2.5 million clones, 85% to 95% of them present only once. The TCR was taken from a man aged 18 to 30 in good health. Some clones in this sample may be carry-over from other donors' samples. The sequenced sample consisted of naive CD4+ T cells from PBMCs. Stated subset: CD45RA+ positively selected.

CDR3 residues: CASSLEQNQLGEQFF. In nucleotides, the CDR3 is TGCGCCAGCAGCTTGGAACAGAACCAACTCGGTGAGCAGTTCTTC. The rearrangement links TRBV5-1 to TRBJ2-1; D is uncertain. The ends were cut back, 0 bases at V and 9 bases at J, with 16 bases in the middle. The CDR3 has 15 residues. CDR1 SGHRS and CDR2 YFSETQ come from the germline V gene.